This T cell receptor beta chain was recovered during a study of cytomegalovirus exposure and HLA in healthy donors. A note on this clone: Its target is unknown.

Study-level findings and limits: The majority of CMV-associated TCR beta chains were reported as apparently HLA-restricted in a later analysis.

The CDR3 covers 13 residues. Trimming pared 2 bases from V and 3 bases from J, leaving 5 bases between. Germline V gene sequence: CDR1 MNHEY, CDR2 SMNVEV (reference sequence). PCR amplification relied on 60 Vbeta primers (plus 13 Jbeta primers). The table came from immunoSEQ multiplex PCR; TCRdb's copy has only in-frame clones and leaves some out. The sample has more than 110,000 clones; roughly 79% are singletons. The sample comprised PBMCs. The chain couples TRBV27 to TRBJ1-5; no reliable D call. This receptor was identified in a male donor in good health and CMV-seronegative. CDR3 sequence reads: CASSLVYNQPQHF. CDR3 nucleotides: TGTGCCAGCAGTTTAGTATACAATCAGCCCCAGCATTTT.